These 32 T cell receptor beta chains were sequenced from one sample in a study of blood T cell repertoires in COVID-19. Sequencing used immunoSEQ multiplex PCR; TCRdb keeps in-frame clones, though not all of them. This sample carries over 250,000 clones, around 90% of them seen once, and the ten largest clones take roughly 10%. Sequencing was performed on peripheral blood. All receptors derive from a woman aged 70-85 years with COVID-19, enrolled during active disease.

CDR3 bases: TGCAGCTCCAAAGGGAGGACAGGGGGTCATACGCAGTATTTT. It translates to CSSKGRTGGHTQYF. The V call is TRBV29-1, the J call TRBJ2-3, with 10 nucleotides matching TRBD1. CDR3 length equals 14 residues. Germline assignment: CDR1 SQVTM and CDR2 ANQGSEA. Losses at the gene ends were 8 bases for V and 7 bases for J; bases not matched to a gene: 12.

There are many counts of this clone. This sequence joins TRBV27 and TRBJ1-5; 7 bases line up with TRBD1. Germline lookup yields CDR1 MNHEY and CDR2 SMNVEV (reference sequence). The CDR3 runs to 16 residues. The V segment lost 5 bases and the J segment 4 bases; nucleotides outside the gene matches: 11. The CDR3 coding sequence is TGTGCCAGCAGTCACCGCCTCCGGGACAGAAATCAGCCCCAGCATTTT. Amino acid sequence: CASSHRLRDRNQPQHF.

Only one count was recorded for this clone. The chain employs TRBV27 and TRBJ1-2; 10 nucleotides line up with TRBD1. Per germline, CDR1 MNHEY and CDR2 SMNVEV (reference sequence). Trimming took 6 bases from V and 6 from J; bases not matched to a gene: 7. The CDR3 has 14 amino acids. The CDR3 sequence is CASRITGTGDGYTF. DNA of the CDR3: TGTGCCAGCAGAATAACCGGGACAGGGGATGGCTACACCTTC.

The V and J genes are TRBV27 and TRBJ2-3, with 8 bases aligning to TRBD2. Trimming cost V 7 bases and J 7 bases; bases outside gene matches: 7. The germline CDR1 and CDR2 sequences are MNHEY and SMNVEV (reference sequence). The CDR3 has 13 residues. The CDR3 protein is CASTLRGGNTQYF. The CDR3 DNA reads TGTGCCAGCACGCTACGGGGGGGCAATACGCAGTATTTT.

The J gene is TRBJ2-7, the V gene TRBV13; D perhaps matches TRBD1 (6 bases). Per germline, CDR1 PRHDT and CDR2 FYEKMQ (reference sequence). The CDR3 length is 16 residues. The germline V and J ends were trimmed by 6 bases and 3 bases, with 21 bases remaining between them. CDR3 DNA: TGTGCCAGCAGTCCAAAGGACAGAGGCAGGCACTACGAGCAGTACTTC. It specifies CASSPKDRGRHYEQYF.

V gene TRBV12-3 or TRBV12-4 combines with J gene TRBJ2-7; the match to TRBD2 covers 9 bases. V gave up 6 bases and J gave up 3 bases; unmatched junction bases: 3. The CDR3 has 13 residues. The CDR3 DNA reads TGTGCCAGCAGCCGCGGGGGGGACTACGAGCAGTACTTC. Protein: CASSRGGDYEQYF.

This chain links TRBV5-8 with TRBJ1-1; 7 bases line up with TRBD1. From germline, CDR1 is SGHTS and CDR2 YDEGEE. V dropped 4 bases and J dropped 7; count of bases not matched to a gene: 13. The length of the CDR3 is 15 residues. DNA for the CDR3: TGTGCCAGCAGCCATCCAGGGGGAGAACATGGTGAAGCTTTCTTT. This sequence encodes CASSHPGGEHGEAFF.

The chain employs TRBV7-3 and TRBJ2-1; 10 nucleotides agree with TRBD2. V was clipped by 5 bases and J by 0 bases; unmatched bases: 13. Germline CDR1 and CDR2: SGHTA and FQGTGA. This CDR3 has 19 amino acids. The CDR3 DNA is TGTGCCAGCAGCCCCAGTGGGGGTAGCGGGAGGAGCTCCTACAATGAGCAGTTCTTC. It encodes CASSPSGGSGRSSYNEQFF.

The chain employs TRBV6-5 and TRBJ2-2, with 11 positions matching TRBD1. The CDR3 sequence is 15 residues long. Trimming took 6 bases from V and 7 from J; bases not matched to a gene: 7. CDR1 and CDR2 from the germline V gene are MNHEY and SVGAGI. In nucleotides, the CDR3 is TGTGCCAGCAGCAGGGGACAGGGGGTATTCGGGGAGCTGTTTTTT. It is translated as CASSRGQGVFGELFF.

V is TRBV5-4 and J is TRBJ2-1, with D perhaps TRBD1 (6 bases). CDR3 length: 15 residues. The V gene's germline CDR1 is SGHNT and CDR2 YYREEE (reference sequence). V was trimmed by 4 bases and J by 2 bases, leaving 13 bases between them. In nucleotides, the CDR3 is TGTGCCAGCAGCCAAGGGGGAGAGGCCTACAATGAGCAGTTCTTC. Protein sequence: CASSQGGEAYNEQFF.

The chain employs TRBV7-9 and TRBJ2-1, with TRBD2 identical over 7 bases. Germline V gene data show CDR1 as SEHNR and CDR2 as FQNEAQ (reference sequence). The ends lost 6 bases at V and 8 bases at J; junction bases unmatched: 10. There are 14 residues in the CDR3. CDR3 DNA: TGTGCCAGCAGGGGTGGCGGGAGTGTTGATGAGCAGTTCTTC. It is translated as CASRGGGSVDEQFF. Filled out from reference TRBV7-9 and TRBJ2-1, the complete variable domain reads DTGVSQNPRHKITKRGQNVTFRCDPISEHNRLYWYRQTLGQGPEFLTYFQNEAQLEKSRLLSDRFSAERPKGSFSTLEIQRTEQGDSAMYLCASRGGGSVDEQFFGPGTRLTVL.

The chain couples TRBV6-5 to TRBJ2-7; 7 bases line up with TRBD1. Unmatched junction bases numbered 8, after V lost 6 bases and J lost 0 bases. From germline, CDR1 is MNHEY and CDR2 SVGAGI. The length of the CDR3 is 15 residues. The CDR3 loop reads CASRLGQESSYEQYF. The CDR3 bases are TGTGCCAGCAGGCTTGGACAGGAGAGCTCCTACGAGCAGTACTTC.

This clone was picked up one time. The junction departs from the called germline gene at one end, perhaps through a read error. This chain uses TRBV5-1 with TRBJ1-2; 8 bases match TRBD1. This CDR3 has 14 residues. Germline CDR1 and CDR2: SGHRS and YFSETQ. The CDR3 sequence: CVSSSRGQAYGYTF. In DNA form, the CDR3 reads TGCGTCAGCAGCTCCCGGGGACAGGCGTATGGCTACACCTTC. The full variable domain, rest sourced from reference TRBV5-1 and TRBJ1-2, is KAGVTQTPRYLIKTRGQQVTLSCSPISGHRSVSWYQQTPGQGLQFLFEYFSETQRNKGNFPGRFSGRQFSNSRSEMNVSTLELGDSALYLCVSSSRGQAYGYTFGSGTRLTVV.

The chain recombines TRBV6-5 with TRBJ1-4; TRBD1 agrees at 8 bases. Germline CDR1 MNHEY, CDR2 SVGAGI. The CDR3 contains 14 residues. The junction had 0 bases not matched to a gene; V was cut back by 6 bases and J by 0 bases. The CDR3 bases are TGTGCCAGCAGGGACAGGGCAACTAATGAAAAACTGTTTTTT. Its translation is CASRDRATNEKLFF.

The CDR3 nucleotides read TGTGCCAGCAGCGCCAGGGACAGGGTTTCGTTCTTC. This sequence encodes CASSARDRVSFF. This chain joins TRBV7-2 and TRBJ2-1, with 9 positions matching TRBD1. The ends lost 5 bases at V and 15 bases at J; junction bases unmatched: 8. In germline, CDR1 is SGHTA, CDR2 FQGNSA. The CDR3 has 12 residues. Using reference TRBV7-2 and TRBJ2-1 for the parts outside the CDR3, the full variable domain is GAGVSQSPSNKVTEKGKDVELRCDPISGHTALYWYRQSLGQGLEFLIYFQGNSAPDKSGLPSDRFSAERTGGSVSTLTIQRTQQEDSAVYLCASSARDRVSFFGPGTRLTVL.

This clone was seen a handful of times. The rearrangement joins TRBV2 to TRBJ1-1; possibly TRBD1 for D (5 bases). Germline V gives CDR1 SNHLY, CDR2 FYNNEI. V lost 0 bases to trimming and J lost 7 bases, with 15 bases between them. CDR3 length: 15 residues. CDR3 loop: CASSEASRRAIEAFF. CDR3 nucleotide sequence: TGTGCCAGCAGTGAAGCCAGTCGCAGGGCTATTGAAGCTTTCTTT.

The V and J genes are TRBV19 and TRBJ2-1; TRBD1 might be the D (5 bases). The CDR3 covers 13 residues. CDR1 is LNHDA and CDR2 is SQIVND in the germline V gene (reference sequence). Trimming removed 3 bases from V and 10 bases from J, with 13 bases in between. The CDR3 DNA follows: TGTGCCAGTAGTATTGGTAGGGGCCGGGAGCAGTTCTTC. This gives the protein CASSIGRGREQFF.

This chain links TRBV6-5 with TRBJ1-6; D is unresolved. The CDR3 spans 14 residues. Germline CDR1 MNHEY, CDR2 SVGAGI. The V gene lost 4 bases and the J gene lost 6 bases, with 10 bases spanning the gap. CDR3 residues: CASSSRHLNSPLHF. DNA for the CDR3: TGTGCCAGCAGTTCACGACACCTTAATTCACCCCTCCACTTT.

Here the CDR3 reads CASSQGTSGMAKNIQYF. The CDR3 DNA is TGTGCCAGCAGCCAAGGCACTAGCGGGATGGCCAAAAACATTCAGTACTTC. The chain employs TRBV4-2 and TRBJ2-4, with TRBD2 matching over 10 bases. V lost 1 base to trimming and J lost 1 base; unmatched junction nucleotides: 4. This CDR3 is 17 amino acids long. Germline-derived CDR1 and CDR2 are LGHNA and YNFKEQ.

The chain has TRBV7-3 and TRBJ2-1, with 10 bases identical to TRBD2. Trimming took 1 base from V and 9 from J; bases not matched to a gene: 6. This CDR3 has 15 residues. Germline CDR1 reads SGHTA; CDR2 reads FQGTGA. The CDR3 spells CASSLMPSGSIEQFF. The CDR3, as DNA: TGTGCCAGCAGCTTAATGCCTAGCGGGAGTATTGAGCAGTTCTTC.

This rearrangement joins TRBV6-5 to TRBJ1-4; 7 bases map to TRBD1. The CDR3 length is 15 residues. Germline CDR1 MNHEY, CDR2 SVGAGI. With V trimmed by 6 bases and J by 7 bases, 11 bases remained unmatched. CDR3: CASSPVEGAVEKLFF. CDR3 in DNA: TGTGCCAGCAGCCCCGTAGAGGGGGCGGTTGAAAAACTGTTTTTT.

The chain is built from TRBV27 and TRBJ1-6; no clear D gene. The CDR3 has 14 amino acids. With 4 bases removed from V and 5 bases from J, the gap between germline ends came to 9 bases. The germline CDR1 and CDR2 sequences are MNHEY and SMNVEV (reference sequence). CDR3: CASSWAGNNSPLHF. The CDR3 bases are TGTGCCAGCAGTTGGGCGGGCAATAATTCACCCCTCCACTTT.

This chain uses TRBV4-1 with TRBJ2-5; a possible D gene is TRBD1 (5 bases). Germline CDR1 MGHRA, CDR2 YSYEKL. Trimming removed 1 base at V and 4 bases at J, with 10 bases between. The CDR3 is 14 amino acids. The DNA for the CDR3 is TGCGCCAGCAGCCAAGTGGGGCAGAGAGAGACCCAGTACTTC. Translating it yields CASSQVGQRETQYF.

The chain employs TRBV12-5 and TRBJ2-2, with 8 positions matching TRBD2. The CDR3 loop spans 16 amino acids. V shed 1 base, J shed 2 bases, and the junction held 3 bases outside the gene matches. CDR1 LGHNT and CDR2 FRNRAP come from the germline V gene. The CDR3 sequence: CASGLGLAGNTGELFF. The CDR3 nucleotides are TGTGCTAGTGGTTTGGGGCTAGCGGGCAACACCGGGGAGCTGTTTTTT.

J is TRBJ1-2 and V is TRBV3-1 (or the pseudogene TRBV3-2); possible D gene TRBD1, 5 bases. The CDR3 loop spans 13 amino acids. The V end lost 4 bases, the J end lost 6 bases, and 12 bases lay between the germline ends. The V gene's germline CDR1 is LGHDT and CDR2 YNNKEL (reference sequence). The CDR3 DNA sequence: TGTGCCAGCAGCCGAGCGGGACTCCATGGCTACACCTTC. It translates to CASSRAGLHGYTF.

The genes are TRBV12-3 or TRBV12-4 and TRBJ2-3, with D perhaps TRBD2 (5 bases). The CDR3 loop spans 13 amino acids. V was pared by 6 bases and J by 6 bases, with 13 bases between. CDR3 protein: CASSSDLADTQYF. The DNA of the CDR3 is TGTGCCAGCAGCTCCGACCTAGCCGATACGCAGTATTTT.

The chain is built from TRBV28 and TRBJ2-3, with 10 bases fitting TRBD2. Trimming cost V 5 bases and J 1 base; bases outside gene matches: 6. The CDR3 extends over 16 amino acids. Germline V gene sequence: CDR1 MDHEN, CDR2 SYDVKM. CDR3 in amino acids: CASSPNTSGGTDTQYF. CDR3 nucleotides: TGTGCCAGCAGTCCAAACACTAGCGGGGGCACAGATACGCAGTATTTT. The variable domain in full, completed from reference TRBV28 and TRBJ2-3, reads DVKVTQSSRYLVKRTGEKVFLECVQDMDHENMFWYRQDPGLGLRLIYFSYDVKMKEKGDIPEGYSVSREKKERFSLILESASTNQTSMYLCASSPNTSGGTDTQYFGPGTRLTVL.

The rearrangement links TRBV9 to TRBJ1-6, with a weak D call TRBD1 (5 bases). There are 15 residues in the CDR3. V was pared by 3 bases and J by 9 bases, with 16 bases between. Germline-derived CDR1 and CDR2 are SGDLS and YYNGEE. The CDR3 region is CASSGRGASFSPLHF. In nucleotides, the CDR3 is TGTGCCAGCAGCGGGAGGGGCGCGAGCTTTTCACCCCTCCACTTT.

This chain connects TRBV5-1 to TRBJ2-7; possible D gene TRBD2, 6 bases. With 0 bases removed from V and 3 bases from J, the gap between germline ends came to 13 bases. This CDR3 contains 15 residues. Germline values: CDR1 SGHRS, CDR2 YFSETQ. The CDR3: CASSLEGLALYEQYF. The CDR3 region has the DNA TGCGCCAGCAGCTTGGAGGGGCTAGCGCTCTACGAGCAGTACTTC. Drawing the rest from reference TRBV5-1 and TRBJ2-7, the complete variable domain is KAGVTQTPRYLIKTRGQQVTLSCSPISGHRSVSWYQQTPGQGLQFLFEYFSETQRNKGNFPGRFSGRQFSNSRSEMNVSTLELGDSALYLCASSLEGLALYEQYFGPGTRLTVT.

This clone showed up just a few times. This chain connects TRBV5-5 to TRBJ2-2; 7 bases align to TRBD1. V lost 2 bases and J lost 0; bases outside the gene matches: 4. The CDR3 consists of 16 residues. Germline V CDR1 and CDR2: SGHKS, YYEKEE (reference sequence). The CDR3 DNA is TGTGCCAGCAGCTTACCAGGGGGAACGAACACCGGGGAGCTGTTTTTT. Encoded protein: CASSLPGGTNTGELFF.

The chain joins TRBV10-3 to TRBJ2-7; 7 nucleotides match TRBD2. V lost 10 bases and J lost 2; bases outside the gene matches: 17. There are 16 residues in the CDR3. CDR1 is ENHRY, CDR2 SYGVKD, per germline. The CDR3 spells CATGTGGSKRAYEQYF. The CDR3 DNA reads TGTGCCACCGGTACGGGCGGGAGTAAGAGGGCCTACGAGCAGTACTTC.

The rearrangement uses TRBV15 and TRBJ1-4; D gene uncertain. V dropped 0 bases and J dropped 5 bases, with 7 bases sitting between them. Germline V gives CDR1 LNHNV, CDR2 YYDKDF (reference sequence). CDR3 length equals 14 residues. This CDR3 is CATSRDPGNEKLFF. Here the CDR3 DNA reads TGTGCCACCAGCAGAGATCCGGGGAATGAAAAACTGTTTTTT.